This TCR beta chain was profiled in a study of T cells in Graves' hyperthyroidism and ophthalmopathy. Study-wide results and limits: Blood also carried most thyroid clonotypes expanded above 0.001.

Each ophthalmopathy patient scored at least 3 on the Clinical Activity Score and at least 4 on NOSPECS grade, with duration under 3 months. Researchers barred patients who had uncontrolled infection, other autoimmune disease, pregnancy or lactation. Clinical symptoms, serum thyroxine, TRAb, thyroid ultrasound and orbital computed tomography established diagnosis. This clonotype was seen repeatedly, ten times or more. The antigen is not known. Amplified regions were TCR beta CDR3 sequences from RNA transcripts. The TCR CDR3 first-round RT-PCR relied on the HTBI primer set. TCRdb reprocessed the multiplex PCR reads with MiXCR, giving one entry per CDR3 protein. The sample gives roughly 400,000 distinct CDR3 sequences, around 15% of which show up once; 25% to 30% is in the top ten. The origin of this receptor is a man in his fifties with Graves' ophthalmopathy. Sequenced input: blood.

The CDR3 DNA reads as TGTGCCAGCAGCCCAATGGGGTTCCTAACTGAAGCTTTCTTT. Encoded protein: CASSPMGFLTEAFF. The V gene is TRBV7-9, the J gene TRBJ1-1, with D unresolved. V gave up 5 bases and J gave up 5 bases, with 15 bases separating them. Germline V lookup: CDR1 SEHNR, CDR2 FQNEAQ (reference sequence). This CDR3 spans 14 amino acids.